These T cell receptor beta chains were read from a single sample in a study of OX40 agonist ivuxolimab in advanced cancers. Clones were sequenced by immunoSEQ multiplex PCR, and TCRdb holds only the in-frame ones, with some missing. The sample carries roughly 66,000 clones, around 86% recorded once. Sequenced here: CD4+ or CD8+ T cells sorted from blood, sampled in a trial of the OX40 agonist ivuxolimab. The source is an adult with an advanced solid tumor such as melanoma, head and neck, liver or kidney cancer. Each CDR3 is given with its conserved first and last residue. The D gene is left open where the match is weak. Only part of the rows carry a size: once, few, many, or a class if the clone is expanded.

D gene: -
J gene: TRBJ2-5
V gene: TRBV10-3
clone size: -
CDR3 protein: CAITGSTEETQYF
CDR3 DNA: TGTGCCATCACGGGCTCCACGGAAGAGACCCAGTACTTC

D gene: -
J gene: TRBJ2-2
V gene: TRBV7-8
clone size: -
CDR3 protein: CASSLGGALNTGELFF
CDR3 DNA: TGTGCCAGCAGCTTAGGGGGGGCCTTAAACACCGGGGAGCTGTTTTTT

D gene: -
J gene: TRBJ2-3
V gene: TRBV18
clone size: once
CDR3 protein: CASSPSGGPDTQYF
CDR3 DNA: TGTGCCAGCTCACCATCGGGGGGCCCGGATACGCAGTATTTT

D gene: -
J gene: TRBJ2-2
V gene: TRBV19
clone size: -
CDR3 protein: CASSSRYNTGELFF
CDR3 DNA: TGTGCCAGTAGTAGCCGTTATAACACCGGGGAGCTGTTTTTT

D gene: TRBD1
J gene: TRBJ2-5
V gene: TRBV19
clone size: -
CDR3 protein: CASSTTRQGRGATQYF
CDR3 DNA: TGTGCCAGTAGTACCACCAGACAGGGACGTGGGGCGACCCAGTACTTC

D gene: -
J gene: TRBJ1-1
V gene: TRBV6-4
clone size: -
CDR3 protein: CASSVTMNTEAFF
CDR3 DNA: TGTGCCAGCAGTGTAACCATGAACACTGAAGCTTTCTTT

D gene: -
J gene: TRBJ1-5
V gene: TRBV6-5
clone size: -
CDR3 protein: CASSYGGYGQPQHF
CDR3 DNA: TGTGCCAGCAGTTACGGAGGGTATGGCCAGCCCCAGCATTTT

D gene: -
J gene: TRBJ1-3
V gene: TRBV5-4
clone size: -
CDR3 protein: CASSPRGGAGNTIYF
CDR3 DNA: TGTGCCAGCAGCCCGAGGGGAGGCGCTGGAAACACCATATATTTT

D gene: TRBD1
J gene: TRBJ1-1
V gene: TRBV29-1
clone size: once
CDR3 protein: CSAPGTGGSAFF
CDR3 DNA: TGCAGCGCCCCTGGGACAGGGGGATCAGCTTTCTTT

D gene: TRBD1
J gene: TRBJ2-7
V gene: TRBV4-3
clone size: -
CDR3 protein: CASSQQGASAYEQYF
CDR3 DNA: TGCGCCAGCAGCCAGCAGGGGGCCTCGGCCTACGAGCAGTACTTC

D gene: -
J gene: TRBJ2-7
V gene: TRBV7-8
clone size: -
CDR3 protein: CASSLGVRSGEQYF
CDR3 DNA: TGTGCCAGCAGCTTAGGGGTTAGGTCGGGCGAGCAGTACTTC

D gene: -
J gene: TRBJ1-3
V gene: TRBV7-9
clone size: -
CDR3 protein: CASSLRDPRNTIYF
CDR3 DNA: TGTGCCAGCAGCCTCCGGGACCCCCGGAACACCATATATTTT

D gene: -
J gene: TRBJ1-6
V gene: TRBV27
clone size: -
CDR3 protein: CASNPTGGSNSPLHF
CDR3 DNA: TGTGCCAGCAATCCCACTGGTGGTTCTAATTCACCCCTCCACTTT

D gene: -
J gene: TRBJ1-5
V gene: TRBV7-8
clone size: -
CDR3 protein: CASSLGDQPQHF
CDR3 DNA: TGTGCCAGCAGCCTCGGGGATCAGCCCCAGCATTTT

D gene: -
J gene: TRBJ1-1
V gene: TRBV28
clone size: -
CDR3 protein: CASSLPQGSDTEAFF
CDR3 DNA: TGTGCCAGCAGTTTACCCCAGGGGTCGGACACTGAAGCTTTCTTT

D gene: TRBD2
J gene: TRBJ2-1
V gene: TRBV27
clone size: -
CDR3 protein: CASSLSSGRYNEQFF
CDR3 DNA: TGTGCCAGCAGTCTCTCTAGCGGGAGGTACAATGAGCAGTTCTTC

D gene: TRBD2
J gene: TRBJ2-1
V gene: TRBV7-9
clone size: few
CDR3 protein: CASSVGLAGGGDEQFF
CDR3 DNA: TGTGCCAGCAGCGTGGGACTAGCGGGAGGTGGGGATGAGCAGTTCTTC

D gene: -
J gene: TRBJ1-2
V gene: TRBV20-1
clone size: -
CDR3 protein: CSARKGSGYTF
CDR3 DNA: TGCAGTGCTAGGAAGGGATCTGGCTACACCTTC

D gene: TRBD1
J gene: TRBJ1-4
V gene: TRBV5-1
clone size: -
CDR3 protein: CASSPLQGWTNEKLFF
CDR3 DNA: TGCGCCAGCAGCCCCCTACAGGGGTGGACTAATGAAAAACTGTTTTTT

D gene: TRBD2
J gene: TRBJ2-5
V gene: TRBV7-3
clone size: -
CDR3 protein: CASAYAGGGETQYF
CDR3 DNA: TGTGCCAGCGCGTACGCGGGAGGGGGTGAGACCCAGTACTTC

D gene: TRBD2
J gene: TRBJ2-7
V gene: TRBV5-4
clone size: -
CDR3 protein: CASSSRTSGSFEQYF
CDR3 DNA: TGTGCCAGCAGCTCGAGGACTAGCGGGAGTTTTGAGCAGTACTTC

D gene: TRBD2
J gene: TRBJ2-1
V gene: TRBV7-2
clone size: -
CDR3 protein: CASSLGRGRTINEQFF
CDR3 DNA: TGTGCCAGCAGCTTAGGGCGCGGGAGGACAATTAATGAGCAGTTCTTC

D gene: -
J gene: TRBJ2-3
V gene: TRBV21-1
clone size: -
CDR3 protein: CASSPKGRGTDTQYF
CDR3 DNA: TGTGCCAGCAGCCCCAAGGGGAGGGGTACAGATACGCAGTATTTT

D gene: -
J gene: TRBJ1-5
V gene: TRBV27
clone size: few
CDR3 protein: CASSFYGDQPQHF
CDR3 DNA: TGTGCCAGCAGTTTTTATGGTGATCAGCCCCAGCATTTT

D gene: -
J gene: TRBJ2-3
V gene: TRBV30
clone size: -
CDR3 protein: CAWRDMNVIFTDTQYF
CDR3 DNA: TGTGCCTGGAGAGATATGAATGTGATTTTCACAGATACGCAGTATTTT

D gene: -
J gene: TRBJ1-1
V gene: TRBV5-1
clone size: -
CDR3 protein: CASSLGVWEGAEAFF
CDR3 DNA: TGCGCCAGCAGCTTGGGGGTCTGGGAGGGTGCTGAAGCTTTCTTT

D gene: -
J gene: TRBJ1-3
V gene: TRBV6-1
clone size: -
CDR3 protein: CASSETGIYF
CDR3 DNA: TGTGCCAGCAGTGAGACTGGCATATATTTT

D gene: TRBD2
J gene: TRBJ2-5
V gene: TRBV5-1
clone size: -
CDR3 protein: CASSHPGTSWIETQYF
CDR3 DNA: TGCGCCAGCAGCCACCCCGGGACTAGTTGGATAGAGACCCAGTACTTC

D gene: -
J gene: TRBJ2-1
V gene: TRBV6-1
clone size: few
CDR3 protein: CASSEARAGEQFF
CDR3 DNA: TGTGCCAGCAGTGAAGCCAGGGCAGGCGAGCAGTTCTTC

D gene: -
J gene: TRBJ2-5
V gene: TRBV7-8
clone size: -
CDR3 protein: CASSLVGGLRPQGETQYF
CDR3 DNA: TGTGCCAGCAGCTTAGTGGGAGGACTCCGACCTCAAGGAGAGACCCAGTACTTC

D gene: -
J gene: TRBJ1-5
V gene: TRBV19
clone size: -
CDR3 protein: CASSRTASRNQPQHF
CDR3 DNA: TGTGCCAGTAGCCGGACAGCCAGCAGGAATCAGCCCCAGCATTTT

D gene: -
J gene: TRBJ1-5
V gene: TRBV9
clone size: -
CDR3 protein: CASSSSLGLPQHF
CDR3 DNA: TGTGCCAGCAGCTCGAGTCTAGGTCTGCCCCAGCATTTT

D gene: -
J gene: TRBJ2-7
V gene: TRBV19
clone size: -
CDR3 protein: CASSIEVTGEQYF
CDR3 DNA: TGTGCCAGTAGTATAGAAGTGACGGGCGAGCAGTACTTC

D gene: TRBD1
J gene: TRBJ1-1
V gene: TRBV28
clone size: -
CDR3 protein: CASSVPGQGAGTEAFF
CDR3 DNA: TGTGCCAGCAGTGTCCCCGGACAGGGGGCTGGGACTGAAGCTTTCTTT

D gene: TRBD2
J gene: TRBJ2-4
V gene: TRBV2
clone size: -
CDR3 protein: CASGGGGARNIQYF
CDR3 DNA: TGTGCCAGCGGGGGGGGAGGCGCCCGAAACATTCAGTACTTC

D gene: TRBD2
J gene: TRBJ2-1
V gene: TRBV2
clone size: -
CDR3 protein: CASRRGLAGGDEQFF
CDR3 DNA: TGTGCCAGCAGACGGGGACTAGCGGGGGGCGATGAGCAGTTCTTC

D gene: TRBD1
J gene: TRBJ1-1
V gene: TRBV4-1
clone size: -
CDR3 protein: CASSQGRQGFNTEAFF
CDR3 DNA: TGCGCCAGCAGCCAAGGCCGACAGGGATTCAACACTGAAGCTTTCTTT

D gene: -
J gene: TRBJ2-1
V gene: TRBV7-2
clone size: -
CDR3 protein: CASRPGQLYNEQFF
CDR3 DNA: TGTGCCAGCAGGCCGGGACAATTGTACAATGAGCAGTTCTTC

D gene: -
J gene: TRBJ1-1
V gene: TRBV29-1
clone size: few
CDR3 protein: CSVLATEAFF
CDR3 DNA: TGCAGCGTTTTGGCGACTGAAGCTTTCTTT

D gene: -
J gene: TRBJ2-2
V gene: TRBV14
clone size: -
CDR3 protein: CASSEQGPPGELFF
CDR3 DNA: TGTGCCAGCAGCGAGCAGGGTCCTCCCGGGGAGCTGTTTTTT

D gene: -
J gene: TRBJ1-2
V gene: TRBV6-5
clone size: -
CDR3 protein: CASSSPQGYTF
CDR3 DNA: TGTGCCAGCAGTTCACCTCAGGGCTACACCTTC

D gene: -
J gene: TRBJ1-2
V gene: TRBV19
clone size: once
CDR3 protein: CASSIALNVYGYTF
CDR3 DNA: TGTGCCAGTAGTATAGCCTTAAATGTGTATGGCTACACCTTC

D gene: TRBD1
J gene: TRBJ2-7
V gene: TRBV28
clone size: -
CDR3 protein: CASSTGGAEAYEQYF
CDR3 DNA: TGTGCCAGCAGCACAGGGGGCGCGGAAGCCTACGAGCAGTACTTC

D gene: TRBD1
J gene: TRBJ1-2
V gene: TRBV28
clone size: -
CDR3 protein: CASSRGRDRGTHGYTF
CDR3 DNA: TGTGCCAGCAGCCGGGGCCGGGACAGGGGGACCCATGGCTACACCTTC

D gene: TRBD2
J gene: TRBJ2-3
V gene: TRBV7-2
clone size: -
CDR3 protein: CASSASGGLAGGDTQYF
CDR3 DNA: TGTGCCAGCAGCGCTTCGGGGGGACTAGCGGGAGGAGATACGCAGTATTTT